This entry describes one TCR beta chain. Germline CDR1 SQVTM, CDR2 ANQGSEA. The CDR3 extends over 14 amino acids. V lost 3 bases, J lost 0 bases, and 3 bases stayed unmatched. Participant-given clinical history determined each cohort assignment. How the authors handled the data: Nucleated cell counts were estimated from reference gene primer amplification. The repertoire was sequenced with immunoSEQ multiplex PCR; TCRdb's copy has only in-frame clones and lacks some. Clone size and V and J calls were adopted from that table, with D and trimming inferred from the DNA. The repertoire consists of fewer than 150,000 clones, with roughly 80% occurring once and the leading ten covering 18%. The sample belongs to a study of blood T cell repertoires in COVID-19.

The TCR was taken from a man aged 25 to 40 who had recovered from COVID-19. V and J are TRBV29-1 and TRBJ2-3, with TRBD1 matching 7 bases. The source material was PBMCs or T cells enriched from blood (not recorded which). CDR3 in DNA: TGCAGCGTTGATAAGGGGGCTAGCACAGATACGCAGTATTTT. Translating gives CSVDKGASTDTQYF.